Presented here are 21 T cell receptor beta chains from one specimen sequenced in a study of radiotherapy plus CTLA-4 blockade in lung cancer. Sequenced by immunoSEQ multiplex PCR; TCRdb stores in-frame clones only, minus some. The sample records about 25,000 clones, less than 80% being singletons. The sample was peripheral blood, taken from a patient treated with radiotherapy plus ipilimumab. All receptors derive from a human donor with non-small cell lung cancer whose response to radiotherapy plus ipilimumab could not be evaluated.

V usage is TRBV2 and J usage is TRBJ2-7; D remains unclear. Germline assignment: CDR1 SNHLY and CDR2 FYNNEI. V lost 3 bases, J lost 7 bases, and 7 bases lay in between. CDR3 length: 11 amino acids. The CDR3, as DNA: TGTGCCAGCAGTGAGCGCCCGGAGCAGTACTTC. Translated: CASSERPEQYF. Supplemented by reference TRBV2 and TRBJ2-7, the full variable domain reads EPEVTQTPSHQVTQMGQEVILRCVPISNHLYFYWYRQILGQKVEFLVSFYNNEISEKSEIFDDQFSVERPDGSNFTLKIRSTKLEDSAMYFCASSERPEQYFGPGTRLTVT.

V and J are TRBV6-6 and TRBJ2-1; 10 bases match TRBD2. The germline CDR1 and CDR2 sequences are MNHNY and SVGAGI (reference sequence). Trimming at V came to 4 bases and at J to 4 bases, leaving 7 bases not matched to a gene. There are 16 residues in the CDR3. In DNA form, the CDR3 reads TGTGCCAGCAGTTCCATACTAGCGGGGCTGTACAATGAGCAGTTCTTC. Protein: CASSSILAGLYNEQFF.

Comments on this clone: This sample includes further DNA sequences coding for the same CDR3. This chain uses TRBV10-3 with TRBJ1-2; perhaps TRBD1 as D (6 bases). V lost 3 bases, J lost 8 bases, and 13 bases lay in between. This CDR3 spans 13 amino acids. Germline lookup yields CDR1 ENHRY and CDR2 SYGVKD. In DNA form, the CDR3 reads TGTGCCATCAGTGATGGGGGCGGTACGGGCTACACCTTC. Protein: CAISDGGGTGYTF.

This clone was found a few times. The chain joins TRBV5-1 to TRBJ1-3; the match to TRBD1 covers 7 bases. CDR1 and CDR2 from the germline V gene are SGHRS and YFSETQ. Trimming at V came to 4 bases and at J to 0 bases, leaving 7 bases not matched to a gene. The CDR3 length is 16 residues. The CDR3 DNA follows: TGCGCCAGCAGCCCAGGACAGGTTGCCTCTGGAAACACCATATATTTT. Its translation is CASSPGQVASGNTIYF.

The V gene is TRBV29-1, the J gene TRBJ1-2; 7 nucleotides line up with TRBD1. This CDR3 contains 13 residues. Germline assignment: CDR1 SQVTM and CDR2 ANQGSEA. V was pared by 4 bases and J by 6 bases, with 8 bases of the junction left unmatched. The CDR3 loop reads CSVGVGQGDGYTF. The CDR3 bases are TGCAGCGTTGGGGTGGGGCAGGGGGATGGCTACACCTTC.

The chain recombines TRBV15 with TRBJ1-5, with D uncertain. The V gene lost 2 bases and the J gene lost 5 bases, with 7 bases spanning the gap. The CDR3 runs to 13 residues. Germline V gives CDR1 LNHNV, CDR2 YYDKDF (reference sequence). CDR3 DNA: TGTGCCACCAGCAGACGAGTAGATCAGCCCCAGCATTTT. Translation: CATSRRVDQPQHF.

Only one count was recorded for this clone. The gene calls are TRBV7-2 and TRBJ2-1, with D perhaps matching TRBD2 (5 bases). Trimming pared 0 bases from V and 4 bases from J, leaving 13 bases between. From germline, CDR1 is SGHTA and CDR2 FQGNSA. The CDR3 extends over 16 amino acids. The CDR3 sequence is CASSLAYGEGYNEQFF. The CDR3 DNA reads as TGTGCCAGCAGCTTAGCGTACGGGGAAGGGTACAATGAGCAGTTCTTC. Complete variable domain (other parts from reference TRBV7-2 and TRBJ2-1): GAGVSQSPSNKVTEKGKDVELRCDPISGHTALYWYRQSLGQGLEFLIYFQGNSAPDKSGLPSDRFSAERTGGSVSTLTIQRTQQEDSAVYLCASSLAYGEGYNEQFFGPGTRLTVL.

The rearrangement links TRBV29-1 to TRBJ2-3; tentative D call: TRBD2 (5 bases). The ends were cut back, 5 bases at V and 2 bases at J, with 14 bases in the middle. In germline, CDR1 is SQVTM, CDR2 ANQGSEA. The CDR3 has 14 residues. Written as DNA, the CDR3 is TGCAGCGTTACCCTAGCAGGTGACACAGATACGCAGTATTTT. As protein: CSVTLAGDTDTQYF.

The genes are TRBV4-2 and TRBJ2-1, with TRBD2 identical over 10 bases. CDR3 length: 16 residues. Unmatched junction bases numbered 9, after V lost 0 bases and J lost 10 bases. CDR1 and CDR2 from the germline V gene are LGHNA and YNFKEQ. DNA of the CDR3: TGTGCCAGCAGCCAAGAGGAGGCTAGCGGGGGAAGGGAGCAGTTCTTC. It translates to CASSQEEASGGREQFF.

The chain employs TRBV7-9 and TRBJ2-3, with 7 bases fitting TRBD1. CDR3 length: 15 amino acids. Looked up from germline, CDR1 is SEHNR and CDR2 is FQNEAQ (reference sequence). The trim removed 1 base at V and 0 bases at J, leaving 1 base unmatched. The CDR3 coding sequence is TGTGCCAGCAGCTTAGGGGACAGTAGCACAGATACGCAGTATTTT. Its protein product is CASSLGDSSTDTQYF.

There are a few counts of this clone. The chain uses TRBV19 and TRBJ2-1; D gene unclear. CDR1 is LNHDA and CDR2 is SQIVND in the germline V gene (reference sequence). Trimming stripped 9 bases from V and 0 bases from J, with 9 bases between. The CDR3 runs to 13 residues. In DNA form, the CDR3 reads TGTGCCAGCTCCGGAGTCTCCTACAATGAGCAGTTCTTC. Its translation: CASSGVSYNEQFF.

The rearrangement joins TRBV5-1 to TRBJ1-1, with D possibly matching TRBD1 (5 bases). Germline V gene lookup returns CDR1 SGHRS and CDR2 YFSETQ. With 5 bases removed from V and 8 bases from J, the gap between germline ends came to 16 bases. The CDR3 length is 13 residues. The CDR3 reads CASRRDHLTEAFF. The CDR3, as DNA: TGCGCCAGCAGGCGGGACCATCTAACCGAAGCTTTCTTT.

The chain employs TRBV6-1 and TRBJ1-1, with D perhaps TRBD1 (5 bases). The CDR3 contains 12 residues. The germline V gene has CDR1 MNHNS and CDR2 SASEGT. Deletions cut 6 bases from V and 7 bases from J, with 12 bases between. CDR3 sequence (DNA): TGTGCCAGCAGGGGGGGATTAGGTGAAGCTTTCTTT. This translates into CASRGGLGEAFF.

This rearrangement joins TRBV19 to TRBJ2-3; TRBD2 matches 13 bases. The CDR3 is 16 residues long. With 4 bases clipped from V and 2 bases from J, the junction kept 3 bases outside the gene matches. The germline gives CDR1 LNHDA, CDR2 SQIVND (reference sequence). CDR3 coding DNA: TGTGCCAGTAGTAGAGGACTAGCGGGGGCCACAGATACGCAGTATTTT. Translated, it gives CASSRGLAGATDTQYF.

In its sample, this clone was seen once. The rearrangement links TRBV30 to TRBJ2-1; 14 bases map to TRBD2. Germline values: CDR1 GTSNPN, CDR2 SVGIG (reference sequence). V lost 1 base and J lost 9; bases outside the gene matches: 5. The CDR3 has 15 amino acids. The CDR3 DNA sequence: TGTGCCTGGAGTGCCGGGACTAGCGGGAGAATTGAGCAGTTCTTC. As protein: CAWSAGTSGRIEQFF.

The V and J genes are TRBV19 and TRBJ1-5; D may be TRBD1 (5 bases). V was trimmed by 2 bases and J by 2 bases, leaving 10 bases between them. This CDR3 spans 15 amino acids. Germline assignment: CDR1 LNHDA and CDR2 SQIVND (reference sequence). Here the CDR3 reads CASSISVRGNQPQHF. In nucleotides, the CDR3 is TGTGCCAGTAGTATAAGCGTCAGGGGCAATCAGCCCCAGCATTTT.

The V call is TRBV7-2, the J call TRBJ2-2; 7 nucleotides line up with TRBD1. CDR1 and CDR2 from the germline V gene are SGHTA and FQGNSA. The CDR3 is 14 residues long. J was trimmed by 13 bases and V by 3 bases; bases with no gene match: 11. The CDR3 bases are TGTGCCAGCAGCTTGGGACAGCCATCCTTAGTGCTGTTTTTT. Residues: CASSLGQPSLVLFF.

The chain joins TRBV9 to TRBJ1-4; weak D call: TRBD1 (5 bases). This CDR3 region has 15 residues. With 4 bases removed from V and 2 bases from J, the gap between germline ends came to 12 bases. Germline CDR1 is SGDLS and CDR2 is YYNGEE. This CDR3 is CASSSAGLTNEKLFF. CDR3 DNA sequence: TGTGCCAGCAGCTCAGCGGGGCTTACTAATGAAAAACTGTTTTTT.

This rearrangement joins TRBV7-9 to TRBJ1-6; TRBD1 might be the D (5 bases). V lost 5 bases, J lost 11 bases, and 16 bases lay in between. The CDR3 covers 14 residues. The germline V gene has CDR1 SEHNR and CDR2 FQNEAQ (reference sequence). The chain's CDR3 is CASSATEGTAPLHF. CDR3 DNA sequence: TGTGCCAGCAGCGCGACCGAGGGGACTGCACCCCTCCACTTT.

The gene calls are TRBV28 and TRBJ1-4; tentatively, D is TRBD1 (5 bases). Trimming left V 3 bases short and J 4 bases short, with 12 bases between. Germline CDR1 is MDHEN and CDR2 is SYDVKM. The CDR3 is 15 amino acids. CDR3 residues: CASSLGRGYNEKLFF. Here the CDR3 DNA reads TGTGCCAGCAGTTTGGGGAGGGGTTATAATGAAAAACTGTTTTTT.

This chain uses TRBV19 with TRBJ2-7; D ambiguous. This CDR3 spans 14 amino acids. With 5 bases removed from V and 0 bases from J, the gap between germline ends came to 11 bases. The germline gives CDR1 LNHDA, CDR2 SQIVND (reference sequence). CDR3 residues: CASSVPEISYEQYF. Written as DNA, the CDR3 is TGTGCCAGTAGTGTTCCGGAGATCTCCTACGAGCAGTACTTC.